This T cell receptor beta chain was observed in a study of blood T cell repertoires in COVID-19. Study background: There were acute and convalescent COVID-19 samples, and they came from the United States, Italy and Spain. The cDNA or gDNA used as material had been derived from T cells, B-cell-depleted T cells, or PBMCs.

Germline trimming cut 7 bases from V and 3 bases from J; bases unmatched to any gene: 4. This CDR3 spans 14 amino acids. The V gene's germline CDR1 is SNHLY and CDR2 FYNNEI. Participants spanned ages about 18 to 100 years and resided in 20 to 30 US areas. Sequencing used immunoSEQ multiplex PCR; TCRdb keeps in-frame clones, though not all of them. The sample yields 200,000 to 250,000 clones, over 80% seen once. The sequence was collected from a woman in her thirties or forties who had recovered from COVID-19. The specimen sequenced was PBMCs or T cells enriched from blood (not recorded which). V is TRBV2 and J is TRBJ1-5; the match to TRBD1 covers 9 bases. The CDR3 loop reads CASNRDRDNQPQHF. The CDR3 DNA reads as TGTGCCAGCAACCGGGACAGGGACAATCAGCCCCAGCATTTT.